These 32 T cell receptor beta chains came from one sample sequenced in a study of response to subunit inactivated influenza vaccine. TCRdb called the RT-PCR reads again in MiXCR, with one record for every CDR3 protein. The sample yields about 570,000 distinct CDR3 sequences, around 11% seen once. These data were also reused for a study on T cells expressing NK-cell markers. From that second work: With UMIs, 5'RACE template switching was used to make TCR beta cDNA.

The sequences come from PBMCs from blood, collected on the day of vaccination. The receptors here all came from a man aged 50 to 59 who received an inactivated influenza vaccine.

This clonotype appeared many times. The V gene is TRBV7-2, the J gene TRBJ2-5; D call uncertain. V dropped 1 base and J dropped 3 bases, with 6 bases sitting between them. The CDR3 totals 13 residues. CDR1 and CDR2 (germline): SGHTA, FQGNSA. CDR3 nucleotides: TGTGCCAGCAGCTTAGGGCCAGAAGAGACCCAGTACTTC. The encoded protein is CASSLGPEETQYF.

The rearrangement uses TRBV4-1 and TRBJ2-1; D unresolved. The CDR3 runs 15 residues. V was shortened by 3 bases and J by 0 bases, with 9 bases between the two germline ends. Germline V gives CDR1 MGHRA, CDR2 YSYEKL. Here the CDR3 DNA reads TGCGCCAGCAGCCAGTTACAGTCCTCCTACAATGAGCAGTTCTTC. Amino acids: CASSQLQSSYNEQFF.

This clonotype was observed at least ten times. The chain uses TRBV2 and TRBJ2-2; the D is unclear. Germline V CDR1 and CDR2: SNHLY, FYNNEI. The CDR3 runs 16 residues. V was cut by 6 bases and J by 0 bases, with 14 bases left in between. As DNA, the CDR3 is TGTGCCAGCAGCGCTAAAGGCCGGGCGAACACCGGGGAGCTGTTTTTT. As protein: CASSAKGRANTGELFF.

The rearrangement uses TRBV2 and TRBJ2-7, with D perhaps matching TRBD1 (5 bases). V was shortened by 6 bases and J by 7 bases, with 13 bases between the two germline ends. This CDR3 region has 12 residues. Germline V gives CDR1 SNHLY, CDR2 FYNNEI. CDR3 residues: CASSQGGAEQYF. The CDR3 coding sequence is TGTGCCAGCAGCCAAGGTGGGGCAGAGCAGTACTTC.

The chain recombines TRBV6-1 with TRBJ2-4, with D possibly TRBD2 on 6 matching bases. This CDR3 has 15 residues. V was cut by 6 bases and J by 0 bases, with 12 bases left in between. Looked up from germline, CDR1 is MNHNS and CDR2 is SASEGT. CDR3 sequence (DNA): TGTGCCAGCAGAGATGGGGGGACAGCCAAAAACATTCAGTACTTC. Its translation: CASRDGGTAKNIQYF.

This clonotype showed up just a few times. The chain employs TRBV20-1 and TRBJ1-5, with 7 bases fitting TRBD1. The CDR3 runs 13 residues. Unmatched junction bases numbered 6, after V lost 8 bases and J lost 2 bases. Germline CDR1 reads DFQATT; CDR2 reads SNEGSKA (reference sequence). CDR3 sequence: CSQGQKGNQPQHF. For the CDR3, the DNA is TGCAGTCAGGGACAGAAAGGCAATCAGCCCCAGCATTTT.

The chain combines TRBV6-5 with TRBJ1-6; possibly TRBD1 for D (6 bases). Germline V gene data show CDR1 as MNHEY and CDR2 as SVGAGI. CDR3 size: 16 residues. Between the trimmed V and J ends, which lost 0 bases and 6 bases, there was a span of 12 bases. The CDR3 here is CASSYSQGSSNSPLHF. Written as DNA, the CDR3 is TGTGCCAGCAGTTACTCACAGGGAAGTAGTAATTCACCCCTCCACTTT.

The chain uses TRBV9 and TRBJ2-7, with D possibly being TRBD2 (5 bases). V lost 4 bases, J lost 2 bases, and 13 bases lay in between. Germline CDR1 reads SGDLS; CDR2 reads YYNGEE. The CDR3 spans 14 residues. The CDR3 sequence: CASSQTLVTYEQYF. The CDR3 bases are TGTGCCAGCAGCCAAACACTAGTTACCTACGAGCAGTACTTC.

This clonotype was counted a few times. The chain recombines TRBV25-1 with TRBJ1-2, with no clear D. Trimming cost V 1 base and J 8 bases, with 5 bases left between them. The CDR3 extends over 11 amino acids. Germline-derived CDR1 and CDR2 are MGHDK and SYGVNS. The CDR3 here is CASSELIGYTF. The CDR3 DNA is TGTGCCAGCAGTGAATTAATCGGCTACACCTTC.

In its sample, this clonotype was seen many times. The chain has TRBV4-2 and TRBJ2-1; D is ambiguous. The germline gives CDR1 LGHNA, CDR2 YNFKEQ. The CDR3 consists of 13 residues. Deletions cut 4 bases from V and 5 bases from J, with 9 bases between. This chain's CDR3 is CASSLAQNNEQFF. In nucleotides, the CDR3 is TGTGCCAGCAGCCTGGCCCAGAACAATGAGCAGTTCTTC.

This clonotype has a handful of counts. The chain employs TRBV6-2 or TRBV6-3 and TRBJ2-2, with TRBD1 matching over 10 bases. V shed 4 bases, J shed 7 bases, and the junction held 6 bases outside the gene matches. In germline, CDR1 is MNHEY, CDR2 SVGEGT. The CDR3 spans 15 residues. CDR3 in DNA: TGTGCCAGCAGTTCGAGACAGGGGGCAAGCGGGGAGCTGTTTTTT. This translates into CASSSRQGASGELFF.

V gene TRBV5-1 combines with J gene TRBJ2-7; possible D gene TRBD1, 6 bases. Germline V CDR1 and CDR2: SGHRS, YFSETQ. Trimming removed 1 base from V and 5 bases from J, with 10 bases in between. This CDR3 has 13 residues. The DNA for the CDR3 is TGCGCCAGCAGCTTGCAGGGGTTTCACGAGCAGTACTTC. Translating gives CASSLQGFHEQYF.

The genes are TRBV12-3 or TRBV12-4 and TRBJ2-7, with 9 positions matching TRBD1. Unmatched junction bases numbered 13, after V lost 6 bases and J lost 4 bases. CDR3 length equals 16 residues. DNA for the CDR3: TGTGCCAGCAGCCCCACTTCCGGGACAGGGCGTTACGAGCAGTACTTC. Its translation is CASSPTSGTGRYEQYF.

J is TRBJ1-6 and V is TRBV7-2; D call uncertain. V was cut by 0 bases and J by 6 bases, with 9 bases left in between. Germline V gene sequence: CDR1 SGHTA, CDR2 FQGNSA. The CDR3 covers 15 residues. CDR3 in amino acids: CASSLAAQANSPLHF. The CDR3 coding sequence is TGTGCCAGCAGCTTAGCCGCCCAGGCTAATTCACCCCTCCACTTT.

This clonotype was seen ten or more times. The chain links TRBV7-2 to TRBJ2-7; 12 bases align to TRBD2. This CDR3 contains 14 residues. The germline gives CDR1 SGHTA, CDR2 FQGNSA. V was clipped by 3 bases and J by 4 bases; unmatched bases: 1. The CDR3 nucleotides are TGTGCCAGCAGCTTGACTAGCGGGGGTTACGAGCAGTACTTC. It encodes CASSLTSGGYEQYF. The variable domain in full, completed from reference TRBV7-2 and TRBJ2-7, reads GAGVSQSPSNKVTEKGKDVELRCDPISGHTALYWYRQSLGQGLEFLIYFQGNSAPDKSGLPSDRFSAERTGGSVSTLTIQRTQQEDSAVYLCASSLTSGGYEQYFGPGTRLTVT.

The V and J genes are TRBV27 and TRBJ2-6; no clear D gene. V was cut by 4 bases and J by 4 bases, with 11 bases left in between. CDR3 length: 15 amino acids. Germline V gene data show CDR1 as MNHEY and CDR2 as SMNVEV (reference sequence). The DNA of the CDR3 is TGTGCCAGCAGTTCCTATCTTAGGGGGGCCAACGTCCTGACTTTC. Amino acid sequence: CASSSYLRGANVLTF.

This clonotype was seen repeatedly, ten times or more. This sequence joins TRBV24-1 and TRBJ2-7; no clear D. The CDR3 is 11 amino acids. Germline assignment: CDR1 KGHDR and CDR2 SFDVKD. V lost 2 bases and J lost 9, with 7 bases in between. In nucleotides, the CDR3 is TGTGCCACCAGTGATTCTAGTGGGCAGTACTTC. Protein: CATSDSSGQYF.

The rearrangement links TRBV2 to TRBJ2-1, with 12 positions matching TRBD1. The germline gives CDR1 SNHLY, CDR2 FYNNEI. The CDR3 has 15 amino acids. V shed 4 bases, J shed 12 bases, and the junction held 10 bases outside the gene matches. DNA for the CDR3: TGTGCCAGCAGTGCTCCGGGACAGGGGGCGCTGGGGCAGTTCTTC. Protein sequence: CASSAPGQGALGQFF.

This clonotype was seen ten or more times. The rearrangement uses TRBV12-3 or TRBV12-4 and TRBJ2-7; 12 positions match TRBD2. CDR3 length: 14 residues. V trimming: 6 bases; J trimming: 6 bases; junction bases outside the gene matches: 6. CDR3 region: CASSPSGRGGEQYF. The CDR3, as DNA: TGTGCCAGCAGCCCTAGCGGGAGGGGTGGCGAGCAGTACTTC.

The chain uses TRBV4-3 and TRBJ2-2, with TRBD1 as a possible D gene (5 bases). This CDR3 comprises 13 residues. Germline V gene lookup returns CDR1 LGHNA and CDR2 YSLEER. V shed 7 bases and J shed 6 bases, with 12 bases lying between them. The CDR3 DNA is TGCGCCAGCAAGTTCCAGGGCCCCGGGGAGCTGTTTTTT. Its protein product is CASKFQGPGELFF.

This clonotype has only a few counts. The chain recombines TRBV20-1 with TRBJ2-3; 14 nucleotides align to TRBD2. The CDR3 has 14 residues. CDR1 DFQATT and CDR2 SNEGSKA come from the germline V gene (reference sequence). The J segment lost 4 bases and the V segment lost 6 bases, leaving 3 bases of the junction unmatched. DNA for the CDR3: TGCAGTGCCCAGACTAGCGGGAGGGCAGATACGCAGTATTTT. Its protein is CSAQTSGRADTQYF.

This clonotype was counted a few times. This rearrangement joins TRBV5-1 to TRBJ2-3; D gene ambiguous. Germline V CDR1 and CDR2: SGHRS, YFSETQ. The CDR3 has 15 residues. The germline V and J ends were trimmed by 3 bases and 0 bases, with 11 bases remaining between them. This CDR3 is CASSSGVWSTDTQYF. CDR3 DNA sequence: TGCGCCAGCAGCTCAGGAGTGTGGAGCACAGATACGCAGTATTTT.

V is TRBV5-1 and J is TRBJ2-3; D unclear. The CDR3 has 13 residues. V lost 4 bases to trimming and J lost 6 bases, with 12 bases between them. In germline, CDR1 is SGHRS, CDR2 YFSETQ. The CDR3 DNA reads TGCGCCAGCAGCCCCTATCCCCCGGATACGCAGTATTTT. It yields the protein CASSPYPPDTQYF.

The chain couples TRBV6-1 to TRBJ2-1, with D unclear. Trimming left V 6 bases short and J 0 bases short, with 12 bases between. The CDR3 has 15 residues. The germline CDR1 and CDR2 sequences are MNHNS and SASEGT. CDR3 sequence (DNA): TGTGCCAGCAGGCTTGGTGAGAGCTCCTACAATGAGCAGTTCTTC. Encoded protein: CASRLGESSYNEQFF.

V gene TRBV4-3 combines with J gene TRBJ2-5; D unclear. The CDR3 is 13 amino acids. Germline-derived CDR1 and CDR2 are LGHNA and YSLEER. The V gene lost 1 base and the J gene lost 1 base, with 4 bases spanning the gap. For the CDR3, the DNA is TGCGCCAGCAGCCAAGCGGTCCAAGAGACCCAGTACTTC. Amino acid sequence: CASSQAVQETQYF.

The sample holds a few counts of this clonotype. The chain combines TRBV2 with TRBJ1-6; D unresolved. Trimming removed 5 bases at V and 7 bases at J, with 9 bases between. The CDR3 contains 13 residues. CDR1 SNHLY and CDR2 FYNNEI come from the germline V gene. CDR3: CASSKVLNSPLHF. CDR3 DNA: TGTGCCAGCAGTAAGGTCCTCAATTCACCCCTCCACTTT.

This chain links TRBV24-1 with TRBJ2-5, with TRBD1 identical over 9 bases. V shed 4 bases, J shed 1 base, and the junction held 9 bases outside the gene matches. From germline, CDR1 is KGHDR and CDR2 SFDVKD. The CDR3 contains 17 residues. In DNA, the CDR3 is TGTGCCACCAGTGACACGGCGGGACAGGGTGGCCAAGAGACCCAGTACTTC. Protein: CATSDTAGQGGQETQYF.

This clonotype turned up a few times. J is TRBJ2-7 and V is TRBV28, with 7 nucleotides matching TRBD1. CDR1 is MDHEN, CDR2 SYDVKM, per germline. J lost 10 bases, V lost 0 bases, and 12 bases had no gene match. This CDR3 has 15 amino acids. CDR3 DNA: TGTGCCAGCAGTTTATGGGGACAGAAACTAGAGGGCCAGTACTTC. It yields the protein CASSLWGQKLEGQYF.

The chain is built from TRBV7-3 and TRBJ2-1; 7 bases are a match to TRBD2. CDR1 is SGHTA, CDR2 FQGTGA, per germline. The CDR3 has 16 amino acids. J gave up 2 bases and V 5 bases, and 9 bases lay outside the gene matches. This CDR3 reads CASSQVGGRTYNEQFF. The CDR3 nucleotides read TGTGCCAGCAGCCAAGTAGGCGGGAGAACCTACAATGAGCAGTTCTTC.

This clonotype was counted only a few times. J is TRBJ1-1 and V is TRBV12-3 or TRBV12-4, with no clear D. The CDR3 contains 14 residues. The ends were cut back, 5 bases at V and 4 bases at J, with 14 bases in the middle. CDR3 protein: CASSLGLTGTEAFF. The DNA of the CDR3 is TGTGCCAGCAGTCTGGGTCTAACGGGCACTGAAGCTTTCTTT.

This clonotype has only a few counts. V usage is TRBV30 and J usage is TRBJ2-5; D ambiguous. CDR1 and CDR2 from the germline V gene are GTSNPN and SVGIG (reference sequence). Trimming took off 2 bases at V and 0 bases at J, with 10 bases between the two ends. The CDR3 runs 14 residues. CDR3 in amino acids: CAWSIGRYQETQYF. Written as DNA, the CDR3 is TGTGCCTGGAGTATAGGCCGGTACCAAGAGACCCAGTACTTC.

This sequence joins TRBV30 and TRBJ2-1; D gene ambiguous. Trimming took 4 bases from V and 3 from J, leaving 7 bases between them. This CDR3 has 12 residues. Germline V gene sequence: CDR1 GTSNPN, CDR2 SVGIG (reference sequence). The CDR3: CAWTVSYNEQFF. CDR3 DNA: TGTGCCTGGACAGTCAGCTACAATGAGCAGTTCTTC.